This paragraph covers one T cell receptor beta chain sequence. This record comes from a study of control samples from healthy donors and cancer patients. The CDR3 spans 14 residues. Trimming removed 11 bases from V and 1 base from J, with 12 bases in between. Per germline, CDR1 LGHDT and CDR2 YNNKEL (reference sequence). Profiled with immunoSEQ multiplex PCR; TCRdb holds only in-frame clones, not every one. The sample lists 150,000 to 200,000 clones, 92% occurring once. The sample consisted of blood. The receptor was isolated from a woman in her 30s in good health. V gene TRBV3-1 (or the pseudogene TRBV3-2) combines with J gene TRBJ2-6; D is undetermined. The CDR3 nucleotides are TGTGCCTCAAAGGGAAATTCTGGGGCCAACGTCCTGACTTTC. Translation: CASKGNSGANVLTF.